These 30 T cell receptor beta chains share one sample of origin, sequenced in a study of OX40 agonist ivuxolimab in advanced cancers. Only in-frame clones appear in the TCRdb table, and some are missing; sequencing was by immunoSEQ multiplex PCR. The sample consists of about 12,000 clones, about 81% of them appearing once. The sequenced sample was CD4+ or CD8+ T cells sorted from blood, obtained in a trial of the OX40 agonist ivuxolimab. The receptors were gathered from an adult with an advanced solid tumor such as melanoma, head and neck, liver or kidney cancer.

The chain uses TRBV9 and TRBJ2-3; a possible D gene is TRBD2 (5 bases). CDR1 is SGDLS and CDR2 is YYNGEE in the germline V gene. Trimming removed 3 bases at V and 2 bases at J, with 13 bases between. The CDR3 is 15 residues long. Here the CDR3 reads CASSEGSDLTDTQYF. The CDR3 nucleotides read TGTGCCAGCAGCGAGGGTAGCGACCTCACAGATACGCAGTATTTT.

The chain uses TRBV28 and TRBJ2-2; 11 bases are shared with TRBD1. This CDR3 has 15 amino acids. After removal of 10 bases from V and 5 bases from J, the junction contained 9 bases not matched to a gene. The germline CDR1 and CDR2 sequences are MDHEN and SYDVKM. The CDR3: CATQPGQGGTGELFF. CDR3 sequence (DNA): TGTGCCACCCAACCGGGACAGGGGGGGACCGGGGAGCTGTTTTTT. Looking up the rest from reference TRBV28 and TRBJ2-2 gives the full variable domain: DVKVTQSSRYLVKRTGEKVFLECVQDMDHENMFWYRQDPGLGLRLIYFSYDVKMKEKGDIPEGYSVSREKKERFSLILESASTNQTSMYLCATQPGQGGTGELFFGEGSRLTVL.

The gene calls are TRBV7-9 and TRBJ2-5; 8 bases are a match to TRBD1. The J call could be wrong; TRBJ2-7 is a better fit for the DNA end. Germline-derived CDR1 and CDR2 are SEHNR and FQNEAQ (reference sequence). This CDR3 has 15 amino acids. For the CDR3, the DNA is TGTGCCAGCAGCGTCTCACAGGGGGTATCCTACGAGCAGTACTTC. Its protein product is CASSVSQGVSYEQYF.

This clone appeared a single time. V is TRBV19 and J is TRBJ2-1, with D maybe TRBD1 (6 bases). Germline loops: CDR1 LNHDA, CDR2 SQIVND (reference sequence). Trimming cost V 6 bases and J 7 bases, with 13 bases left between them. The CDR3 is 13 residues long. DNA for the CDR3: TGTGCCAGTAGCCAACAGGGTAGAAATGAGCAGTTCTTC. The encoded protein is CASSQQGRNEQFF.

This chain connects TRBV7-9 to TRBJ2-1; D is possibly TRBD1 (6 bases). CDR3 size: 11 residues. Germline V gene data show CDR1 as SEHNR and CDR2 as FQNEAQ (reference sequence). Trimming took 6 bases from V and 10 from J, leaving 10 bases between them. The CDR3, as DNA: TGTGCCAGCAGGCAGGGGTTCGAGCAGTTCTTC. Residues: CASRQGFEQFF.

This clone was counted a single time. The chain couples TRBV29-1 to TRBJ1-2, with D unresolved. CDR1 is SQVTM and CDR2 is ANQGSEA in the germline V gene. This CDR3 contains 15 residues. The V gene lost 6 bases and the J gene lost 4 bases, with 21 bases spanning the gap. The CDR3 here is CSVRRTHPLLYGYTF. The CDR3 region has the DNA TGCAGCGTCCGGCGGACTCACCCTCTGCTCTATGGCTACACCTTC.

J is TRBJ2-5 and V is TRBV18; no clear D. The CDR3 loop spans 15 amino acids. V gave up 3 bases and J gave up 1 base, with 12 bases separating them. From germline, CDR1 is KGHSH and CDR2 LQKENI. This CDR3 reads CASSPLHNRQETQYF. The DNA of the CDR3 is TGTGCCAGCTCACCTCTTCACAACCGCCAAGAGACCCAGTACTTC.

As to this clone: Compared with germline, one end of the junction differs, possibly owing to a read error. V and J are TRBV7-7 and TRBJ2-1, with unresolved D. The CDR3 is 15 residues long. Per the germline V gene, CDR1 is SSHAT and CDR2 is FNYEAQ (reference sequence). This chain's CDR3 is CASSLSPVGFNEQFF. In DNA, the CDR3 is TGTGCTAGCAGCTTATCCCCCGTGGGTTTCAATGAGCAGTTCTTC.

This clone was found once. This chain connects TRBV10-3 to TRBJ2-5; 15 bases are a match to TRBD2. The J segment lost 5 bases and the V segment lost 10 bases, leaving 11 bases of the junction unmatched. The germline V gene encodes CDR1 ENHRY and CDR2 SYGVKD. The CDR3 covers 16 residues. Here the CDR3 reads CATLPGLAGGDETQYF. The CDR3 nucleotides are TGTGCCACTCTGCCGGGACTAGCGGGAGGAGACGAGACCCAGTACTTC.

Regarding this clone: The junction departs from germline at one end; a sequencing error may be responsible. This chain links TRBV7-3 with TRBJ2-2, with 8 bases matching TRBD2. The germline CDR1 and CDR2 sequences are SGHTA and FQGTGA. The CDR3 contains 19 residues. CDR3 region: CASSSWPSVAGGNTGELFF. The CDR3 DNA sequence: TGTGCTAGCAGCTCTTGGCCGTCCGTGGCGGGAGGGAACACCGGGGAGCTGTTTTTT.

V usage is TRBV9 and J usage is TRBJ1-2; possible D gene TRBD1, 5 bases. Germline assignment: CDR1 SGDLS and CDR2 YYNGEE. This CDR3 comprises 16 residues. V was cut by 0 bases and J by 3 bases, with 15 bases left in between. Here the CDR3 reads CASSVARQSVDYGYTF. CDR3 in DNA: TGTGCCAGCAGCGTAGCTCGACAGAGTGTTGACTATGGCTACACCTTC.

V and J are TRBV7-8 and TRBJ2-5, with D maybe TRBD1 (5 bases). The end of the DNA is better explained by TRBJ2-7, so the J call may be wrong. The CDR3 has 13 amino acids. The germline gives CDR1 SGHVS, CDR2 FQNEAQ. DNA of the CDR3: TGTGCCAGCAGCTTCAGGGCCTCCTACGAGCAGTACTTC. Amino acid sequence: CASSFRASYEQYF.

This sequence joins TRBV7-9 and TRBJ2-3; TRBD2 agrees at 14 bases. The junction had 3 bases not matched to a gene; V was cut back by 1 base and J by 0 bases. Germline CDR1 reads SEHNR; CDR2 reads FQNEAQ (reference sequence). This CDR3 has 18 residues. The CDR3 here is CASSLGLAGGVSTDTQYF. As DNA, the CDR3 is TGTGCCAGCAGCTTAGGACTAGCGGGAGGGGTTAGCACAGATACGCAGTATTTT.

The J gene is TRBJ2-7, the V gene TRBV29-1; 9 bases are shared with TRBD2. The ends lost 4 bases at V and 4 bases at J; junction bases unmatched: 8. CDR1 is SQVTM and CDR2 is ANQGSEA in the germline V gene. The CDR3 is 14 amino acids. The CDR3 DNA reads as TGCAGCGTTGTTTGGGCGGGAGGGGGTTACGAGCAGTACTTC. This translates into CSVVWAGGGYEQYF.

The CDR3 nucleotides read TGTGCCAGCAGTAGGTACGAGTCCTACGAGCAGTACTTC. Encoded protein: CASSRYESYEQYF. This chain connects TRBV27 to TRBJ2-7; no reliable D call. Per the germline V gene, CDR1 is MNHEY and CDR2 is SMNVEV (reference sequence). This CDR3 comprises 13 residues. Trimming shortened V by 5 bases and J by 1 base, and 9 bases separated the two germline ends.

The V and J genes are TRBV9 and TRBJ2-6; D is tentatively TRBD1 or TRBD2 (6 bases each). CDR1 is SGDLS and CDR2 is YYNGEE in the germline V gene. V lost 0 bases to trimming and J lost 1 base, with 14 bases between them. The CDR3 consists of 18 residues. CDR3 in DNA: TGTGCCAGCAGCGTAGCTTGGAGGGGGGCTTCTGGGGCCAACGTCCTGACTTTC. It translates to CASSVAWRGASGANVLTF.

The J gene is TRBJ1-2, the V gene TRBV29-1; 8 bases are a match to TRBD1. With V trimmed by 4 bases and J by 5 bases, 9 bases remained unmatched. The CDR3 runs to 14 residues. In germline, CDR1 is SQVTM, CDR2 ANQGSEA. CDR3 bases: TGCAGCGTTGGGGGACAGGAGAGGGAGTATGGCTACACCTTC. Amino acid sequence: CSVGGQEREYGYTF.

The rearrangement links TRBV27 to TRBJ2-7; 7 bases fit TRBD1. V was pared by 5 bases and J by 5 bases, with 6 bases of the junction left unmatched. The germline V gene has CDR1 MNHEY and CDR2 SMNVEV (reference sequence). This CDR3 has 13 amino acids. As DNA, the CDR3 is TGTGCCAGCAGTGTGGGACAGTGGCACGAGCAGTACTTC. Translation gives CASSVGQWHEQYF.

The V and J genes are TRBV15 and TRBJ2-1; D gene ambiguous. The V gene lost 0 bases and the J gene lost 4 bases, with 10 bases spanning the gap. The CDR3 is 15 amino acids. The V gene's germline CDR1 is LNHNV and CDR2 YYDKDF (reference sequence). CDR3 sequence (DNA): TGTGCCACCAGCAGAGATCTTGGCAGGTACAATGAGCAGTTCTTC. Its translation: CATSRDLGRYNEQFF.

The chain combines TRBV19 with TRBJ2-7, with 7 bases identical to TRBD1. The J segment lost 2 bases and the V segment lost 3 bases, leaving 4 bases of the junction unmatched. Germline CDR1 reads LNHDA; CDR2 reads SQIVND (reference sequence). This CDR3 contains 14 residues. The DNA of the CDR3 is TGTGCCAGTAGTATGACAGGGCTCACCTACGAGCAGTACTTC. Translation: CASSMTGLTYEQYF.

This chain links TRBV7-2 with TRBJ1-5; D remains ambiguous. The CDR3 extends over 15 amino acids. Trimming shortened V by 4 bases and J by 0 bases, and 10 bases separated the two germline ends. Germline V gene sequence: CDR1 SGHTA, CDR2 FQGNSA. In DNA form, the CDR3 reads TGTGCCAGCAGCTCGGGCCCCTATAGCAATCAGCCCCAGCATTTT. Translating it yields CASSSGPYSNQPQHF. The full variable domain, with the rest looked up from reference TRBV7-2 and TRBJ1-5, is GAGVSQSPSNKVTEKGKDVELRCDPISGHTALYWYRQSLGQGLEFLIYFQGNSAPDKSGLPSDRFSAERTGGSVSTLTIQRTQQEDSAVYLCASSSGPYSNQPQHFGDGTRLSIL.

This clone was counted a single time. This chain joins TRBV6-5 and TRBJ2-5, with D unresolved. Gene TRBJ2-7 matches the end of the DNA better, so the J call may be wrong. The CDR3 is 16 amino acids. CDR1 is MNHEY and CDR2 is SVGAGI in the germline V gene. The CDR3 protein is CASSYSTPLSSYEQYF. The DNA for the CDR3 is TGTGCCAGCAGTTACTCGACCCCCTTGAGCTCCTACGAGCAGTACTTC.

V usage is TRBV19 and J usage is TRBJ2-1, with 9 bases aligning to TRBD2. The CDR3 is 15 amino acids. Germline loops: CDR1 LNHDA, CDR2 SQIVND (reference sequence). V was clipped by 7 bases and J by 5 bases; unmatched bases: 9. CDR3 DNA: TGTGCCAGTACCTGGGCTAGCGGGGTCGACAATGAGCAGTTCTTC. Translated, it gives CASTWASGVDNEQFF.

CDR3 nucleotides: TGCAGCGTTCGAATCCCGGATTCCTACGAGCAGTACTTC. Its translation: CSVRIPDSYEQYF. V gene TRBV29-1 combines with J gene TRBJ2-7; no definite D call. CDR1 is SQVTM, CDR2 ANQGSEA, per germline. This CDR3 has 13 amino acids. Trimming took off 5 bases at V and 1 base at J, with 12 bases between the two ends.

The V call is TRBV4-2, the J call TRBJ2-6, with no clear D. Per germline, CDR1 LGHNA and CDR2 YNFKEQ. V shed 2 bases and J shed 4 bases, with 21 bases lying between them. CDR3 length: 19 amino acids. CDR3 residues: CASSQNKPPDRKGANVLTF. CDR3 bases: TGTGCCAGCAGCCAAAATAAGCCTCCCGACCGGAAGGGGGCCAACGTCCTGACTTTC.

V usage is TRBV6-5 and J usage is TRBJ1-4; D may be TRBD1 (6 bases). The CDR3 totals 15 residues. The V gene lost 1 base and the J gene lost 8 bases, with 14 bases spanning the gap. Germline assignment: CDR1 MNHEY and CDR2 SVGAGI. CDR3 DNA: TGTGCCAGCAGTTACTATGGGGGGGCGGAGGAAAAACTGTTTTTT. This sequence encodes CASSYYGGAEEKLFF.

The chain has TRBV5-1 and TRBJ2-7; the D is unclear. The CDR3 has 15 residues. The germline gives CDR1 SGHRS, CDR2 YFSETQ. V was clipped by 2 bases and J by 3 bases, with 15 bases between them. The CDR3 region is CASSLTGSPLYEQYF. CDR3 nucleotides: TGCGCCAGCAGCTTAACCGGCTCCCCCCTCTACGAGCAGTACTTC.

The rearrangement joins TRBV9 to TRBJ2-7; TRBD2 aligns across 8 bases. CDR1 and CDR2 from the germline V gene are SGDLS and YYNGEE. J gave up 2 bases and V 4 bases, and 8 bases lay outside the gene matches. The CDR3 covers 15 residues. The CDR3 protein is CASSPLAVLTYEQYF. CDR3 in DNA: TGTGCCAGCAGCCCACTAGCGGTCCTTACCTACGAGCAGTACTTC.

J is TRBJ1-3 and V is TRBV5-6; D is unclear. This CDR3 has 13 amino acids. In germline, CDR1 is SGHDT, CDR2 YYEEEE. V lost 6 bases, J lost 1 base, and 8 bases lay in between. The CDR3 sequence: CASIRDSGNTIYF. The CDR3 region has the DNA TGTGCCAGCATCCGGGATTCTGGAAACACCATATATTTT.

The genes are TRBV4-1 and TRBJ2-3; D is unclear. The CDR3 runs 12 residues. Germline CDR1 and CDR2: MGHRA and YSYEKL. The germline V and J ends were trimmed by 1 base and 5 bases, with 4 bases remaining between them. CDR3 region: CASSQGGDTQYF. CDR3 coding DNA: TGCGCCAGCAGCCAAGGGGGAGATACGCAGTATTTT.